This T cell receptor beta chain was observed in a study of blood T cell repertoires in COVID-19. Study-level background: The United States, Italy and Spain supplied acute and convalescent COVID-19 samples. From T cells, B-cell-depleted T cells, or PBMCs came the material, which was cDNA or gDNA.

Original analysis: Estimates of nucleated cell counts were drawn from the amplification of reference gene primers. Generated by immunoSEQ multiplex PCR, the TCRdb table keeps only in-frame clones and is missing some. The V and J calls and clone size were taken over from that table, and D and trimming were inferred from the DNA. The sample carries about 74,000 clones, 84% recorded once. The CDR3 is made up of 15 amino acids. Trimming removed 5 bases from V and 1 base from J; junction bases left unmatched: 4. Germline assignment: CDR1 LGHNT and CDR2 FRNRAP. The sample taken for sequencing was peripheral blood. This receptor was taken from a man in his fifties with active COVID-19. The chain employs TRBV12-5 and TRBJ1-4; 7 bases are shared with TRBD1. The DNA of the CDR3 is TGTGCTAGTGGTCCCGGGACAGTAACTAATGAAAAACTGTTTTTT. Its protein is CASGPGTVTNEKLFF.